This TCR beta chain was sequenced during a study of molecular identifiers for immune sequencing clone quantification. Whole-study results and caveats: Clones that exceeded 20 RNA copies held over 98% of effector molecules, yet under 1% in naive cells.

With respect to this clonotype: No antigen is known for it.

Preparation methods for the bulk TCR libraries were those previously described, with listed TCR primers. Each CDR3 protein gets one entry after TCRdb re-called the PCR reads with MiXCR. Among under 350,000 distinct CDR3 sequences listed, over 20% were seen once. Naive CD8 T cells were picked out by sorting for CD8+CD4-CCR7+CD45RA+. Germline V lookup: CDR1 SEHNR, CDR2 FQNEAQ (reference sequence). The CDR3 covers 16 residues. J lost 2 bases, V lost 4 bases, and 9 bases had no gene match. This TCR was recovered from a human donor in good health. Some libraries in this study had Jurkat cell RNA spiked in. Sequencing used naive CD8+ T cells from blood, with Jurkat cell RNA spiked in. The subset denotes: FACS-sorted CD8+CD4-CCR7+CD45RA+ naive T cells. This chain uses TRBV7-9 with TRBJ2-5; 8 bases align to TRBD2. The CDR3 nucleotides read TGTGCCAGCAGCTCTGTTTCAGCGGGAGAACAAGAGACCCAGTACTTC. Translation gives CASSSVSAGEQETQYF.